These T cell receptor beta chains were read from a single sample in a study of cytomegalovirus exposure and HLA in healthy donors. Assay used: immunoSEQ multiplex PCR; TCRdb lists only in-frame clones, some missing. This repertoire shows tens of thousands of clones, roughly 82% found once; its top ten account for around 3.6%. Material for sequencing was PBMCs. Source of these receptors: a woman in her late teens or twenties in good health and CMV-seronegative. Both conserved end residues are part of each CDR3. D genes are given only for firm matches. Clone size is stated in some rows and not others, as once, few, many or a class when expanded.

length,J,size,D,V,DNA,CDR3
16,TRBJ1-2,NA,TRBD1,TRBV7-3,TGTGCCAGCAGCCTCTCGGGGACAGGGTCTCTATATGGCTACACCTTC,CASSLSGTGSLYGYTF
12,TRBJ2-3,NA,NA,TRBV7-2,TGTGCCAGCAGCTTGCGGGCAGATACGCAGTATTTT,CASSLRADTQYF
19,TRBJ2-2,NA,TRBD2,TRBV27,TGTGCCAGCAGTTATAGTGGGGGGGGACTAGCGGGCTCTCGGGGGGAGCTGTTTTTT,CASSYSGGGLAGSRGELFF
15,TRBJ2-2,NA,TRBD1,TRBV2,TGTGCCAGCGGAGGACAGGGTCGGAACACCGGGGAGCTGTTTTTT,CASGGQGRNTGELFF
14,TRBJ2-4,NA,NA,TRBV7-8,TGTGCCAGCAGCCAAAGGGGGGCCAAAAACATTCAGTACTTC,CASSQRGAKNIQYF
12,TRBJ2-3,NA,TRBD2,TRBV2,TGTGCCAGCAGAAGACTAGCGGATACGCAGTATTTT,CASRRLADTQYF
13,TRBJ1-2,NA,NA,TRBV18,TGTGCCAGCTCACCAGGCCCCGACTATGGCTACACCTTC,CASSPGPDYGYTF
12,TRBJ1-2,NA,NA,TRBV5-1,TGCGCCAGCAGCTTGGTCGGAGATGGCTACACCTTC,CASSLVGDGYTF
14,TRBJ2-7,NA,NA,TRBV27,TGTGCCAGCAGTTTCGGGGGAGGCGCCTACGAGCAGTACTTC,CASSFGGGAYEQYF
13,TRBJ1-1,once,NA,TRBV6-6,TGTGCCAGCAGTTACGAGGAGGTGGCTGAAGCTTTCTTT,CASSYEEVAEAFF
15,TRBJ1-4,NA,TRBD1,TRBV19,TGTGCCAGTAGTACCGCTGCAGGGGGGAATGAAAAACTGTTTTTT,CASSTAAGGNEKLFF
16,TRBJ1-6,NA,NA,TRBV4-1,TGCGCCAGCAGCCAAGAACCGGGACTTATTAATTCACCCCTCAACTTT,CASSQEPGLINSPLNF
14,TRBJ1-2,NA,TRBD1,TRBV2,TGTGCCAGCAGCGGACAGGGGGCGAGGTATGGCTACACCTTC,CASSGQGARYGYTF
15,TRBJ2-3,NA,TRBD2,TRBV4-1,TGCGCCAGCACCGTTAGCGGGGCTAGCACAGATACGCAGTATTTT,CASTVSGASTDTQYF
14,TRBJ1-6,NA,NA,TRBV28,TGTGCCAGCGCACATTTCTCCTATAATTCACCCCTCCACTTT,CASAHFSYNSPLHF
15,TRBJ1-2,NA,NA,TRBV5-1,TGCGCCAGCAGCTTCGGACAGTTCCCTAACTATGGCTACACCTTC,CASSFGQFPNYGYTF
12,TRBJ2-1,NA,NA,TRBV14,TGTGCCAGCAGCGTAGTGGTTGGTGAGCAGTTCTTC,CASSVVVGEQFF
15,TRBJ2-5,NA,TRBD1,TRBV6-5,TGTGCCAGCAGCCCCTCCGGGACAGCACAAGAGACCCAGTACTTC,CASSPSGTAQETQYF
14,TRBJ2-2,NA,NA,TRBV7-6,TGTGCCAGCAGCTTAGACCGGGACACCGGGGAGCTGTTTTTT,CASSLDRDTGELFF
14,TRBJ1-1,once,NA,TRBV6-5,TGTGCCAGCAGACCAAGAGAAAGAAACACTGAAGCTTTCTTT,CASRPRERNTEAFF
13,TRBJ2-7,NA,NA,TRBV7-3,TGTGCCAGCAGCCCGGGACTCTCCTACGAGCAGTACTTC,CASSPGLSYEQYF
15,TRBJ2-2,NA,NA,TRBV27,TGTGCCAGCAGTTTATCAGGGGCGGGGACCGGGGAGCTGTTTTTT,CASSLSGAGTGELFF
16,TRBJ1-1,NA,TRBD1,TRBV19,TGTGCCGCCGAAGGAAACAGGGGGCTAGCTAACACTGAAGCTTTCTTT,CAAEGNRGLANTEAFF
19,TRBJ2-7,NA,NA,TRBV7-2,TGTGCCAGCAGCTTAGGGCAAGGAGGGGTCAGACACTCTCTGGACGAGCAGTACTTC,CASSLGQGGVRHSLDEQYF
15,TRBJ2-3,NA,TRBD2,TRBV9,TGTGCCAGCAGCCCCCTAAGCGGGGGCCGAGATACGCAGTATTTT,CASSPLSGGRDTQYF
14,TRBJ2-7,few,TRBD2,TRBV25-1,TGTGCCAGCAGTGATAGGGAGGGCCGTTACGAGCAGTACTTC,CASSDREGRYEQYF
13,TRBJ2-7,once,TRBD2,TRBV6-6,TGTGCCAGCAGACTGACTAGCGACTACGAGCAGTACTTC,CASRLTSDYEQYF